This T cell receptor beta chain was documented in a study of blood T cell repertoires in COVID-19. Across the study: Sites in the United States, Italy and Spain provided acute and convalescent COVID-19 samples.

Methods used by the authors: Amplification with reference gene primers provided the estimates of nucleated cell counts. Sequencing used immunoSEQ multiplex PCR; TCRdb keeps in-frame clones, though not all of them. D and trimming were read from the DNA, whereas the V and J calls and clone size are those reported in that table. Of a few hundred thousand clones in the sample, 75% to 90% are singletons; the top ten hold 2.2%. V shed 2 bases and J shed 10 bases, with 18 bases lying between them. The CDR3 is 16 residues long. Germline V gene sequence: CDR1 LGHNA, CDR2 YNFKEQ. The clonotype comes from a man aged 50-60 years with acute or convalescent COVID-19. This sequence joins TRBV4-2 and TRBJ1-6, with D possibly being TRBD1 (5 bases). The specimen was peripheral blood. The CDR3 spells CASSQPLGRADSPLHF. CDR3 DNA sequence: TGTGCCAGCAGCCAACCCCTAGGCAGGGCAGACTCACCCCTCCACTTT.